This T cell receptor (beta chain) was recovered during a study of CD8 T cells in Susac syndrome. The RNA input was 0.5 to 1 ug, and it was reverse transcribed with random hexamers. TCRdb analysed the immunoSEQ multiplex PCR reads with MiXCR anew, one entry per CDR3 protein. Of about 120,000 distinct CDR3 sequences in the sample, approximately 93% were seen once. Germline loops: CDR1 GTSNPN, CDR2 SVGIG (reference sequence). V was clipped by 3 bases and J by 4 bases, with 21 bases between them. This CDR3 has 17 amino acids. The chain has TRBV30 and TRBJ2-2; weak D call: TRBD2 (5 bases). The sequencing input was CD4+ T cells from PBMCs. This clonotype was obtained from a human donor with multiple sclerosis. CDR3 sequence reads: CAWSKRKGLPITGELFF. The CDR3 DNA sequence: TGTGCCTGGAGCAAACGTAAAGGACTCCCCATCACCGGGGAGCTGTTTTTT.